This T cell receptor beta chain was sequenced during a study of HIV-infected children after antiretroviral therapy interruption. Study in general: Interruption-arm sampling covered weeks 0, 12, interruption end (24 or 48), and about 3 years post-study.

The treatment denotes: PENTA 11 planned treatment interruption arm or continuous ART arm. RNA-based 3' RACE libraries used unique molecular identifiers. One entry per CDR3 protein results from TCRdb running MiXCR on the 3' RACE reads. The sample holds about 15,000 distinct CDR3 sequences, nearly 3.5% seen once. V lost 6 bases, J lost 5 bases, and 17 bases lay in between. There are 15 residues in the CDR3. CDR1 and CDR2 (germline): SEHNR, FQNEAQ (reference sequence). This clonotype was detected many times. This sequence originates from a child between 2 and 17 years old with HIV. Material: CD45RA+ CD4+ T cells from PBMCs, obtained from a donor given antiretroviral therapy, either interrupted or continuous. Subset indicated: naive CD4+ CD45RA+ CD45RO- T cells. This chain joins TRBV7-9 and TRBJ1-5; unclear D gene. CDR3 nucleotide sequence: TGTGCCAGCAGTTCAGGACCTCCATATTATCAGCCCCAGCATTTT. Translation: CASSSGPPYYQPQHF.